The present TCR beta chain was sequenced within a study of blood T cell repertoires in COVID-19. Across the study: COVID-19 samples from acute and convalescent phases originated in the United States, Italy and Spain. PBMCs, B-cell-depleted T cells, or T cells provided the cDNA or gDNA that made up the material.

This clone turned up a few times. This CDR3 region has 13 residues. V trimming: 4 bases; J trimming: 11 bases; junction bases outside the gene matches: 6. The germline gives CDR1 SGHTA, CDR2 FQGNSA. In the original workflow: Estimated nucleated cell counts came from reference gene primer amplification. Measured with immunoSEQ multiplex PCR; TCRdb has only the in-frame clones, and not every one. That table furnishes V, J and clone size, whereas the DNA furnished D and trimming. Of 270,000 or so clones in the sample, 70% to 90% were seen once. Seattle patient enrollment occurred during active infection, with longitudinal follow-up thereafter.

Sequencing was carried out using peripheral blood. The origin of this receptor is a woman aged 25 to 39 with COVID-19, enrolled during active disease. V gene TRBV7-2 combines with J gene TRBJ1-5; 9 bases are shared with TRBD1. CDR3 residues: CASSSNRDRAQHF. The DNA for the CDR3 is TGTGCCAGCAGCTCGAACCGGGACAGGGCCCAGCATTTT.